These T cell receptor beta chains were read from a single sample in a study of cytomegalovirus exposure and HLA in healthy donors. Method: immunoSEQ multiplex PCR; TCRdb's copy keeps in-frame clones and lacks some. The sample has 140,000 to 150,000 clones, approximately 80% seen once; the top ten hold around 2.4%. The sequenced sample was PBMCs. Receptors originate from a woman younger than 30 in good health and CMV-seropositive. Each CDR3 is given with its conserved first and last residue. Each record gives: D gene, V gene, J gene, CDR3 length, clone size, CDR3 protein, CDR3 DNA. The D gene is left open where the match is weak. Not every row has a clone size; where given, it reads once, few, many or a size class.

NA,TRBV5-1,TRBJ1-2,13,NA,CASSLDRDYGYTF,TGCGCCAGCAGCTTGGACAGGGACTATGGCTACACCTTC
TRBD1,TRBV7-9,TRBJ1-2,15,NA,CASSLAPDRVEGYTF,TGTGCCAGCAGCTTAGCACCCGACAGGGTAGAGGGCTACACCTTC
NA,TRBV11-2,TRBJ2-7,13,NA,CASSFTRGYEQYF,TGTGCCAGCAGCTTTACAAGAGGGTACGAGCAGTACTTC
NA,TRBV7-9,TRBJ1-4,15,NA,CASSLAAGDNEKLFF,TGTGCCAGCAGCTTAGCGGCTGGAGATAATGAAAAACTGTTTTTT
TRBD1,TRBV7-2,TRBJ1-5,15,NA,CASSSPDRGNQPQHF,TGTGCCAGCAGCTCGCCCGACAGGGGCAATCAGCCCCAGCATTTT
NA,TRBV28,TRBJ2-5,16,NA,CASSQAPTGTMGTQYF,TGTGCCAGCAGCCAAGCTCCAACAGGGACTATGGGGACCCAGTACTTC
NA,TRBV20-1,TRBJ1-2,11,NA,CSAGGRDGYTF,TGCAGTGCCGGAGGCAGAGATGGCTACACCTTC
TRBD1,TRBV18,TRBJ2-7,12,once,CASSRDRDEQYF,TGTGCCAGCTCAAGGGACAGGGACGAGCAGTACTTC
TRBD1,TRBV4-1,TRBJ1-5,19,few,CASSQVVHRGPRGNQPQHF,TGCGCCAGCAGCCAAGTGGTCCACAGGGGGCCCCGGGGCAATCAGCCCCAGCATTTT
TRBD1,TRBV7-2,TRBJ2-7,15,NA,CASSRLGQGHYEQYF,TGTGCCAGCAGCCGACTGGGACAGGGACACTACGAGCAGTACTTC
TRBD1,TRBV7-9,TRBJ2-7,16,NA,CASSSLPGQGTYEQYF,TGTGCCAGCAGCTCCCTCCCGGGACAGGGGACCTACGAGCAGTACTTC
NA,TRBV25-1,TRBJ1-1,15,NA,CASSVTGTTNTEAFF,TGTGCCAGCAGTGTTACCGGGACAACGAACACTGAAGCTTTCTTT
TRBD1,TRBV7-2,TRBJ1-2,14,once,CASSLSPTTGGNTF,TGTGCCAGCAGCTTAAGCCCGACGACAGGGGGAAACACCTTC
TRBD1,TRBV28,TRBJ1-6,15,once,CASSSASQGVSPLHF,TGTGCCAGCAGTTCCGCTAGTCAGGGGGTTTCACCCCTCCACTTT
TRBD2,TRBV5-1,TRBJ2-1,15,NA,CASSFGAGVNNEQFF,TGCGCCAGCAGCTTCGGAGCGGGGGTGAACAATGAGCAGTTCTTC
TRBD1,TRBV11-2,TRBJ2-1,15,NA,CASSPRGQRWNEQFF,TGTGCCAGCAGCCCCAGGGGGCAGCGATGGAATGAGCAGTTCTTC
NA,TRBV7-9,TRBJ2-7,14,few,CASDDSRGTSEQYF,TGTGCCAGCGATGACAGCAGGGGCACCTCCGAGCAGTACTTC
NA,TRBV6-1,TRBJ2-7,14,few,CASSELLDSYEQYF,TGTGCCAGCAGTGAATTACTCGACTCCTACGAGCAGTACTTC
TRBD1,TRBV27,TRBJ1-3,18,NA,CASSPYFRDRVSGNTIYF,TGTGCCAGCAGTCCTTACTTCCGGGACAGGGTATCTGGAAACACCATATATTTT
NA,TRBV5-1,TRBJ2-7,15,NA,CASSLGGGRPGEQYF,TGCGCCAGCAGCTTGGGAGGAGGACGGCCGGGGGAGCAGTACTTC
NA,TRBV18,TRBJ1-5,14,NA,CASSPQGNNQPQHF,TGTGCCAGCTCACCTCAGGGTAACAATCAGCCCCAGCATTTT
NA,TRBV5-1,TRBJ2-7,13,NA,CASSLVSSGEQYF,TGCGCCAGCAGCTTGGTCAGTTCGGGCGAGCAGTACTTC
NA,TRBV6-1,TRBJ2-3,14,NA,CASSPGDEADTQYF,TGTGCCAGCAGTCCGGGGGACGAGGCAGATACGCAGTATTTT
NA,TRBV5-1,TRBJ1-1,15,NA,CASSLVVGSRGEAFF,TGCGCCAGCAGCTTGGTAGTTGGAAGTAGAGGTGAAGCTTTCTTT
NA,TRBV19,TRBJ2-2,14,NA,CASRRQASTGELFF,TGTGCCAGCCGCCGACAGGCCAGCACCGGGGAGCTGTTTTTT
NA,TRBV6-1,TRBJ2-6,14,NA,CASRLMNGANVLTF,TGTGCCAGCAGGCTAATGAATGGGGCCAACGTCCTGACTTTC
TRBD1,TRBV10-3,TRBJ2-7,13,NA,CAIRRQGANEQYF,TGTGCCATCAGAAGACAGGGGGCGAACGAGCAGTACTTC
TRBD1,TRBV29-1,TRBJ1-2,10,NA,CSATGGSLAF,TGCAGCGCGACAGGGGGAAGTCTAGCCTTC
NA,TRBV11-2,TRBJ1-1,15,NA,CASSLVADRQGEAFF,TGTGCCAGCAGCTTAGTTGCGGATAGGCAGGGCGAAGCTTTCTTT
TRBD1,TRBV6-5,TRBJ2-7,14,NA,CASSPDRGMYEQYF,TGTGCCAGCAGTCCGGACAGGGGGATGTACGAGCAGTACTTC
NA,TRBV19,TRBJ2-3,13,once,CASSWGRADTQYF,TGTGCCAGTAGTTGGGGCAGGGCAGATACGCAGTATTTT
TRBD1,TRBV18,TRBJ1-1,14,NA,CASSSTGGNTEAFF,TGTGCCAGCTCATCGACAGGGGGCAACACTGAAGCTTTCTTT
NA,TRBV19,TRBJ1-1,12,NA,CASSPGQIEAFF,TGTGCCAGTAGTCCTGGACAGATTGAAGCTTTCTTT
NA,TRBV20-1,TRBJ1-1,11,NA,CSGQMNTEAFF,TGCAGCGGACAGATGAACACTGAAGCTTTCTTT